The T cell receptor (beta chain) under discussion was sequenced for a study of shared clonotypes between healthy human individuals. Overall study: Three CD4 naive, three CD4 memory, two CD8 naive and one CD8 memory plate were used per donor.

V was clipped by 1 base and J by 8 bases, with 11 bases between them. The CDR3 contains 14 residues. CDR1 and CDR2 (germline): SEHNR, FQNEAQ (reference sequence). Only in-frame clones appear in the TCRdb table, and some are missing; sequencing was by immunoSEQ multiplex PCR. Of over a million clones in the sample, approximately 76% were seen once. Study-wide results and limits: Sharing across a handful of donors was seen in 5% to 5.5% of naive CD4 clonotypes. Depth of sequencing was expected to influence donor clonotype sharing.

With regard to this clone: Its specificity is unknown.

Sample: memory CD4+ T cells sorted from blood. Subset here: CD45RA-negative fraction. V usage is TRBV7-9 and J usage is TRBJ1-4; possible D gene TRBD1, 5 bases. This TCR derives from a man aged 18 to 30 in good health. The CDR3 spells CASSLDRRTEKLFF. The CDR3 nucleotides read TGTGCCAGCAGCTTAGACAGGCGGACAGAAAAACTGTTTTTT.